This entry is about one T cell receptor (beta chain). The antigen remains unidentified. Trimming took off 5 bases at V and 6 bases at J, with 8 bases between the two ends. Germline assignment: CDR1 SEHNR and CDR2 FQNEAQ (reference sequence). CDR3 length equals 13 residues. The entry originates in a study of T cell responses to AZD1222 COVID-19 vaccine. Study-wide points: The span of vaccine-associated CD4 TCRs extended across spike, with dominance at 160-218 and 743-854. Repertoires were collected only later (after the peak T cell response had occurred).

Assay used: immunoSEQ multiplex PCR; TCRdb lists only in-frame clones, some missing. The table includes about 98,000 clones, about 90% detected once. The chain employs TRBV7-9 and TRBJ1-6; no clear D gene. This receptor was identified in an adult in good health. Sequenced here: peripheral blood, sampled on day 0 of MenACWY control vaccination. CDR3 region: CASSPQINSPLHF. The CDR3 DNA reads as TGTGCCAGCAGCCCCCAAATTAATTCACCCCTCCACTTT.